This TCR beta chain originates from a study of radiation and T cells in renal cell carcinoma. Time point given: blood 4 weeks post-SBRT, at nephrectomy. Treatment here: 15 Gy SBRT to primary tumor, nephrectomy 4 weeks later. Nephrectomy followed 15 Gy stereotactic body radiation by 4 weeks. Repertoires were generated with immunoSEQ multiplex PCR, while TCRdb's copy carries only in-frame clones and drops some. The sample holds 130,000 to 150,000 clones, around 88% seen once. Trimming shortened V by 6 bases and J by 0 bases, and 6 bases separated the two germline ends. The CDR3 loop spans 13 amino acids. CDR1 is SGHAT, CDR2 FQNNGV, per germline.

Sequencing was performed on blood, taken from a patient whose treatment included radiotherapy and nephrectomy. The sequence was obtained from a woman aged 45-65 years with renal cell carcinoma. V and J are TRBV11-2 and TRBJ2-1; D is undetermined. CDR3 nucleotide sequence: TGTGCCAGCAGGACGGGCTCCTACAATGAGCAGTTCTTC. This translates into CASRTGSYNEQFF.